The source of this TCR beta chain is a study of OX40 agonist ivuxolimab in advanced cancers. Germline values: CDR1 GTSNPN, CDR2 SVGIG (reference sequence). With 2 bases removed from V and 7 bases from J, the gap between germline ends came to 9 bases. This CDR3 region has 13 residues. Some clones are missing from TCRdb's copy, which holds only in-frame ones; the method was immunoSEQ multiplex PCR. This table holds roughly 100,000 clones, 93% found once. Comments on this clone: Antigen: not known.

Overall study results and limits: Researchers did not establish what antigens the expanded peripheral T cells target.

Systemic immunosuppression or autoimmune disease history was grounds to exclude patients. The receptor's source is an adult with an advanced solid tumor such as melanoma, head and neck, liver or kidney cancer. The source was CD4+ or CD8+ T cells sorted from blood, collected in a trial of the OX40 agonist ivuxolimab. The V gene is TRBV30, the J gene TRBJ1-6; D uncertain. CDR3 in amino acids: CAWSKGWNSPLHF. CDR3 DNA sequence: TGTGCCTGGAGTAAGGGTTGGAATTCACCCCTCCACTTT.